The 9 T cell receptor beta chains below come from one sample, sequenced in a study of T-cell memory formation after mild COVID-19. Each CDR3 protein is one row after TCRdb ran MiXCR on the 5' RACE reads. The table records about 310,000 distinct CDR3 sequences, about a sixth of them present only once. Sequenced material: PBMCs or a T cell subset sorted from them (not recorded which). The receptors stem from a man between 18 and 35 years old who had mild COVID-19 (a few samples of this study predate the infection). Cell type and time point are not known.

This clonotype was detected a few times. The rearrangement links TRBV6-2 or TRBV6-3 to TRBJ2-1, with 11 bases lining up with TRBD1. This CDR3 comprises 15 residues. The trim removed 6 bases at V and 1 base at J, leaving 2 bases unmatched. The germline V gene has CDR1 MNHEY and CDR2 SVGEGT. The CDR3 nucleotides read TGTGCCAGCAGGGACAGGGGGCTTTCCTACAATGAGCAGTTCTTC. It encodes CASRDRGLSYNEQFF.

This clonotype was seen at least ten times. As DNA, the CDR3 is TGTGCCAGCAGCTTAGTTGGGGGAAACACCAATCAGCCCCAGCATTTT. It translates to CASSLVGGNTNQPQHF. The chain employs TRBV7-2 and TRBJ1-5; D possibly corresponds to TRBD1 (5 bases). The germline V gene encodes CDR1 SGHTA and CDR2 FQGNSA. This CDR3 region has 16 residues. Deletions cut 1 base from V and 3 bases from J, with 13 bases between.

The rearrangement links TRBV20-1 to TRBJ1-5; TRBD1 matches 8 bases. CDR1 DFQATT and CDR2 SNEGSKA come from the germline V gene (reference sequence). Unmatched junction bases numbered 1, after V lost 3 bases and J lost 6 bases. The CDR3 is 12 amino acids. The CDR3 protein is CSASDRGQPQHF. The CDR3 nucleotides are TGCAGTGCTAGCGACAGGGGTCAGCCCCAGCATTTT.

The CDR3 here is CASSPIQGTSPLHF. The CDR3 region has the DNA TGTGCCAGCAGCCCGATCCAGGGGACTTCACCCCTCCACTTT. This chain uses TRBV7-9 with TRBJ1-6, with D perhaps matching TRBD1 (6 bases). V was cut by 5 bases and J by 9 bases, with 14 bases left in between. Looked up from germline, CDR1 is SEHNR and CDR2 is FQNEAQ (reference sequence). The CDR3 is made up of 14 amino acids.

V and J are TRBV2 and TRBJ2-7; 7 nucleotides agree with TRBD1. V shed 8 bases and J 11 bases; nucleotides not matched to a gene: 6. The CDR3 extends over 10 amino acids. Germline values: CDR1 SNHLY, CDR2 FYNNEI. CDR3 amino acids: CASDRVEKYF. CDR3 in DNA: TGTGCCAGCGACAGGGTAGAGAAGTACTTC.

The rearrangement joins TRBV3-1 to TRBJ1-2; D is unclear. The CDR3 consists of 12 residues. Germline V gene lookup returns CDR1 LGHDT and CDR2 YNNKEL (reference sequence). Trimming took 3 bases from V and 4 from J, leaving 6 bases between them. In nucleotides, the CDR3 is TGTGCCAGCAGCCACTCCCTCTATGGCTACACCTTC. The encoded protein is CASSHSLYGYTF.

This clonotype was detected ten times or more. The chain is built from TRBV7-2 and TRBJ2-1; D uncertain. The ends were cut back, 0 bases at V and 8 bases at J, with 5 bases in the middle. Germline assignment: CDR1 SGHTA and CDR2 FQGNSA. CDR3 length: 12 amino acids. Here the CDR3 reads CASSLASYEQFF. As DNA, the CDR3 is TGTGCCAGCAGCTTAGCTTCGTATGAGCAGTTCTTC.

This clonotype was detected only a few times. The rearrangement uses TRBV25-1 and TRBJ1-2; 7 nucleotides agree with TRBD1. The CDR3 extends over 13 amino acids. Germline V gives CDR1 MGHDK, CDR2 SYGVNS. V was clipped by 4 bases and J by 10 bases; unmatched bases: 9. The CDR3: CASSVRGQLSYTF. The CDR3, as DNA: TGTGCCAGCAGTGTCCGGGGACAGTTATCCTACACCTTC.

The CDR3 DNA is TGCAGCGTTGGACTACAGGGACGATCCTACGAGCAGTACTTC. Protein product: CSVGLQGRSYEQYF. This sequence joins TRBV29-1 and TRBJ2-7, with D possibly being TRBD1 (6 bases). Between the trimmed V and J ends, which lost 4 bases and 1 base, there was a span of 14 bases. The CDR3 length is 14 residues. Germline CDR1 is SQVTM and CDR2 is ANQGSEA.